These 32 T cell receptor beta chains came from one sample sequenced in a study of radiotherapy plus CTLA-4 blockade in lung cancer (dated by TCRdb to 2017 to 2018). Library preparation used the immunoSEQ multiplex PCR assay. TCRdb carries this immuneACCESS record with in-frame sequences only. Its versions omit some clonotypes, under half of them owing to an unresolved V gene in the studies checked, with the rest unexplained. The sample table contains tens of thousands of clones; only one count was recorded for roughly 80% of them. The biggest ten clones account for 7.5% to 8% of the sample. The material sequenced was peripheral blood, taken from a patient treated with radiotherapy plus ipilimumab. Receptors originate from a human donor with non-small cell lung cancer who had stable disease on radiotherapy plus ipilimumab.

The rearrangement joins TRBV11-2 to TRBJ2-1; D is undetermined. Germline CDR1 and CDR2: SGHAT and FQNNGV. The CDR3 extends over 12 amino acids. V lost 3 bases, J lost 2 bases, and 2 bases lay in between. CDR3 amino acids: CASSLAYNEQFF. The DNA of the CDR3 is TGTGCCAGCAGCTTGGCCTACAATGAGCAGTTCTTC. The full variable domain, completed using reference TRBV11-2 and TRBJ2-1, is EAGVAQSPRYKIIEKRQSVAFWCNPISGHATLYWYQQILGQGPKLLIQFQNNGVVDDSQLPKDRFSAERLKGVDSTLKIQPAKLEDSAVYLCASSLAYNEQFFGPGTRLTVL.

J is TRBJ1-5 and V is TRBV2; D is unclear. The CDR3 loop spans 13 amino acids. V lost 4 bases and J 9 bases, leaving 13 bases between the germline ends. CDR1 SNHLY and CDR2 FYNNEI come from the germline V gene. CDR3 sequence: CASSGELFWPQHF. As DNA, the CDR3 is TGTGCCAGCAGTGGGGAACTGTTCTGGCCCCAGCATTTT.

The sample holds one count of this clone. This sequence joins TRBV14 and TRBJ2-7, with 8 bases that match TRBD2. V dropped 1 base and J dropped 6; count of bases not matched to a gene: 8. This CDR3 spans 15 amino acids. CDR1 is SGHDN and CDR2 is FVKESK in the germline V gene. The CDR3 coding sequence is TGTGCCAGCAGCCAAGCCTCGGGGGGGCCTAGCGAGCAGTACTTC. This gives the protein CASSQASGGPSEQYF. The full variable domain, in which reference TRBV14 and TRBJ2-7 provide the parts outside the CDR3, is EAGVTQFPSHSVIEKGQTVTLRCDPISGHDNLYWYRRVMGKEIKFLLHFVKESKQDESGMPNNRFLAERTGGTYSTLKVQPAELEDSGVYFCASSQASGGPSEQYFGPGTRLTVT.

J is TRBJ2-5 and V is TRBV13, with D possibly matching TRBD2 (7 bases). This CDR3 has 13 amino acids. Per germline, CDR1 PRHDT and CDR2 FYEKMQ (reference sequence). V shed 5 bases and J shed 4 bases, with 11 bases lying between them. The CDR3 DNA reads TGTGCCAGCAGCAGAGGGGGGGGAGAGACCCAGTACTTC. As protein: CASSRGGGETQYF.

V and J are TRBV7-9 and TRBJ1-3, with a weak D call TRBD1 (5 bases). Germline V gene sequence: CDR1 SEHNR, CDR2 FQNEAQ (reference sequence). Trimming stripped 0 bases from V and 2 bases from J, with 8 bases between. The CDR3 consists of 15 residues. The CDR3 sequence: CASSLAAGPGNTIYF. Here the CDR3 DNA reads TGTGCCAGCAGCTTAGCGGCAGGGCCTGGAAACACCATATATTTT.

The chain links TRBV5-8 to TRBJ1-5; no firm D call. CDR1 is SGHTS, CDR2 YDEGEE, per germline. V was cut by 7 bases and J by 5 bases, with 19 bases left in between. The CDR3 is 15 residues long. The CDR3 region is CASRWGDEWDQPQHF. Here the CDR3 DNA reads TGTGCCAGCCGTTGGGGAGATGAGTGGGATCAGCCCCAGCATTTT.

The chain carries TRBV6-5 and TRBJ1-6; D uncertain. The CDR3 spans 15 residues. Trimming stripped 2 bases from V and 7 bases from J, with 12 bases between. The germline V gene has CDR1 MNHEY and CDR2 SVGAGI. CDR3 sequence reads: CASSYEERMNSPLHF. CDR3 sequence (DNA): TGTGCCAGCAGTTACGAGGAGAGAATGAATTCACCCCTCCACTTT.

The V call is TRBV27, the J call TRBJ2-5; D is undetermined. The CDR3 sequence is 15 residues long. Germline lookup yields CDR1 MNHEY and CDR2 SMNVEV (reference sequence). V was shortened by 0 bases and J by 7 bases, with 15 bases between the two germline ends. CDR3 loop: CASSLSFDRVGTQYF. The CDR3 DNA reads TGTGCCAGCAGTTTATCCTTCGACCGTGTAGGGACCCAGTACTTC.

Here the CDR3 DNA reads TGTGCCAGCAGCTTTCGTGGGGGGGGGAATGAGCAGTTCTTC. Amino acids: CASSFRGGGNEQFF. V is TRBV13 and J is TRBJ2-1; TRBD2 matches at 7 bases. CDR1 is PRHDT and CDR2 is FYEKMQ in the germline V gene (reference sequence). The CDR3 extends over 14 amino acids. With V trimmed by 3 bases and J by 7 bases, 6 bases remained unmatched.

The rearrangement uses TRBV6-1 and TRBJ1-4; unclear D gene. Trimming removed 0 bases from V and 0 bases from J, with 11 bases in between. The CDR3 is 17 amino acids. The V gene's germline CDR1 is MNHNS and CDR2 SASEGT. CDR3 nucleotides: TGTGCCAGCAGTGAAGCCCCCGTGGCTGCAACTAATGAAAAACTGTTTTTT. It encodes CASSEAPVAATNEKLFF.

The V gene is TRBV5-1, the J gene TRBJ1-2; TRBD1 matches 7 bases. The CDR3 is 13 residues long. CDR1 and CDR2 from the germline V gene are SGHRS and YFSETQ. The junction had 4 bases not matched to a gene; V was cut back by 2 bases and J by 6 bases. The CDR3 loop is CASSLTGADGYTF. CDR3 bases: TGCGCCAGCAGCTTAACAGGGGCGGATGGCTACACCTTC.

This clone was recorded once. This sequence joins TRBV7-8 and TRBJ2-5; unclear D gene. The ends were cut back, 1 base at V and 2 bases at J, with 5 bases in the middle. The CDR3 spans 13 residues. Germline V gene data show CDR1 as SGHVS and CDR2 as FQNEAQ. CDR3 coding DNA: TGTGCCAGCAGCTTAGTAGTACAAGAGACCCAGTACTTC. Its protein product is CASSLVVQETQYF.

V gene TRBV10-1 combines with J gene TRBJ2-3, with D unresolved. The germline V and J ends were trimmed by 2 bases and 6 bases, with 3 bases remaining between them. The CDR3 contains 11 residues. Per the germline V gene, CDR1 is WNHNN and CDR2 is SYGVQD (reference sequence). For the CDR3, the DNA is TGCGCCAGCAGTGAGAGGGATACGCAGTATTTT. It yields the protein CASSERDTQYF.

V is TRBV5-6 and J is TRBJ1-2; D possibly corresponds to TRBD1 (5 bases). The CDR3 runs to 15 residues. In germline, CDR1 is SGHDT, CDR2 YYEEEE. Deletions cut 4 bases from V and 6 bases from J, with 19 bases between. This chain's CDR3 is CASSQGDAIVNGYTF. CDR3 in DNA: TGTGCCAGCAGCCAAGGGGACGCGATCGTAAATGGCTACACCTTC.

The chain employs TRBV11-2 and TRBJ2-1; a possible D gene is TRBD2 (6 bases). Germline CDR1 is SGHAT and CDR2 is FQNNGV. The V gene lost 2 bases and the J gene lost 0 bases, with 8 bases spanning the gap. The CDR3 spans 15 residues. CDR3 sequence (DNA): TGTGCCAGCAGCTTACAGGAGGGCTCCTACAATGAGCAGTTCTTC. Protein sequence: CASSLQEGSYNEQFF. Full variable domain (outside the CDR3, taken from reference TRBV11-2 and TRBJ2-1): EAGVAQSPRYKIIEKRQSVAFWCNPISGHATLYWYQQILGQGPKLLIQFQNNGVVDDSQLPKDRFSAERLKGVDSTLKIQPAKLEDSAVYLCASSLQEGSYNEQFFGPGTRLTVL.

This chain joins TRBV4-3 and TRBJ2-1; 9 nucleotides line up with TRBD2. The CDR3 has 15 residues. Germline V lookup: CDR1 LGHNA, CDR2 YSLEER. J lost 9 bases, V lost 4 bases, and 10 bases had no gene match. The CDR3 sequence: CASSRIPGLASEQFF. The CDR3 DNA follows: TGCGCCAGCAGCCGAATTCCGGGACTAGCTAGTGAGCAGTTCTTC.

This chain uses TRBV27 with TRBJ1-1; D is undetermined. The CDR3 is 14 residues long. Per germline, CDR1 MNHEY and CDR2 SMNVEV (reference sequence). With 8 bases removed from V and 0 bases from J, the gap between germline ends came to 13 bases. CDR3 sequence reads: CASYPGSMNTEAFF. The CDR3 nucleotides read TGTGCCAGCTACCCCGGGAGTATGAACACTGAAGCTTTCTTT.

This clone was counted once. CDR3 residues: CASSSSGTGDFYGYTF. The CDR3 bases are TGTGCCAGCAGTTCGTCCGGGACAGGCGACTTCTATGGCTACACCTTC. The chain joins TRBV28 to TRBJ1-2; 8 bases align to TRBD1. The germline CDR1 and CDR2 sequences are MDHEN and SYDVKM. The CDR3 sequence is 16 residues long. V dropped 4 bases and J dropped 4; count of bases not matched to a gene: 11.

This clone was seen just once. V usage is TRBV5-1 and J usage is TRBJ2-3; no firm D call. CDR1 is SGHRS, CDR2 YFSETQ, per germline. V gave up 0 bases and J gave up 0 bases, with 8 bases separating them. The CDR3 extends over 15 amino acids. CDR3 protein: CASSLAGISTDTQYF. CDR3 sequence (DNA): TGCGCCAGCAGCTTGGCTGGAATAAGCACAGATACGCAGTATTTT.

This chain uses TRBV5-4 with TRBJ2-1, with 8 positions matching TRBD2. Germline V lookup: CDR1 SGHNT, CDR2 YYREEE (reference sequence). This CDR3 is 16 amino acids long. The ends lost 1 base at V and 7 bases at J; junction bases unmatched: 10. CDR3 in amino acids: CASSLRVGGGLNEQFF. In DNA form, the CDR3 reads TGTGCCAGCAGCTTGAGGGTCGGGGGGGGCCTGAATGAGCAGTTCTTC.

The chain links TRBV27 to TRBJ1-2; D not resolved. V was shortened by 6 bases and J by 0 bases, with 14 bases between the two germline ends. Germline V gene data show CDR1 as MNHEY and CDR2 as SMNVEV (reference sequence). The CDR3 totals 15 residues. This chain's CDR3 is CASRTHPGTNYGYTF. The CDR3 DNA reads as TGTGCCAGCAGAACACATCCGGGGACTAACTATGGCTACACCTTC.

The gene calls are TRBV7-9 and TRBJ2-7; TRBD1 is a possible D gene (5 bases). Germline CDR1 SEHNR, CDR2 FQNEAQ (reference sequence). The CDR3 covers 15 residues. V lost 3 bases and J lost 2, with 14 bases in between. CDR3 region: CASSLPGHHAYEQYF. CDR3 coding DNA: TGTGCCAGCAGCTTGCCTGGACATCACGCCTACGAGCAGTACTTC.

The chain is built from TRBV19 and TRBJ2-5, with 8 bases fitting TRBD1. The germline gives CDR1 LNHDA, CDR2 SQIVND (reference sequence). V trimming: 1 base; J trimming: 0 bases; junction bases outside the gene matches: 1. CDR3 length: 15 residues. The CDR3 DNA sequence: TGTGCCAGTAGTATAGGGGACAGGTACCAAGAGACCCAGTACTTC. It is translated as CASSIGDRYQETQYF. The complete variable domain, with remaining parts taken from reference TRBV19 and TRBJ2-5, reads DGGITQSPKYLFRKEGQNVTLSCEQNLNHDAMYWYRQDPGQGLRLIYYSQIVNDFQKGDIAEGYSVSREKKESFPLTVTSAQKNPTAFYLCASSIGDRYQETQYFGPGTRLLVL.

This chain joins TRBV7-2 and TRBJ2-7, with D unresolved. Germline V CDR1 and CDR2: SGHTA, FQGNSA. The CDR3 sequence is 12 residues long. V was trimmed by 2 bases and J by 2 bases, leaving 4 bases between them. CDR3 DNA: TGTGCCAGCAGCTTAAGCACCTACGAGCAGTACTTC. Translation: CASSLSTYEQYF.

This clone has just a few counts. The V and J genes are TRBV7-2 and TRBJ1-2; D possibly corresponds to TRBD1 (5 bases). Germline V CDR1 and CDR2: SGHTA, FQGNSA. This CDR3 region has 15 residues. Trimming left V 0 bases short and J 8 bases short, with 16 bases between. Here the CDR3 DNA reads TGTGCCAGCAGCTTAGCCCTCACAGGAGAAAGCGGCTACACCTTC. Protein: CASSLALTGESGYTF.

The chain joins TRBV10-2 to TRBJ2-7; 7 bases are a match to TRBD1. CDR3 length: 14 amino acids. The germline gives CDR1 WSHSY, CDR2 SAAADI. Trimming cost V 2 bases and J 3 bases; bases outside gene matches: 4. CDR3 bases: TGCGCCAGCAGTGAGCCTGGACAGGACTACGAGCAGTACGTC. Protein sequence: CASSEPGQDYEQYV.

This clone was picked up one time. CDR3 in DNA: TGTGCCAGCAGCCAAGATGGGGCAGGGGGCAATCAGCCCCAGCATTTT. Protein sequence: CASSQDGAGGNQPQHF. The chain joins TRBV4-2 to TRBJ1-5; D perhaps matches TRBD1 (6 bases). The CDR3 length is 16 residues. Germline V lookup: CDR1 LGHNA, CDR2 YNFKEQ. Trimming removed 0 bases at V and 2 bases at J, with 11 bases between.

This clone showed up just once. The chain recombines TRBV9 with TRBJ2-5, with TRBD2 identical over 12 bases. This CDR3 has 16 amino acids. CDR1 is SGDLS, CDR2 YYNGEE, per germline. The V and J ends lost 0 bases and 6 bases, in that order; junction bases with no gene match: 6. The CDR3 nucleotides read TGTGCCAGCAGCGTAGAGCTAGCGGGGGGGCGTAAGACCCAGTACTTC. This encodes CASSVELAGGRKTQYF.

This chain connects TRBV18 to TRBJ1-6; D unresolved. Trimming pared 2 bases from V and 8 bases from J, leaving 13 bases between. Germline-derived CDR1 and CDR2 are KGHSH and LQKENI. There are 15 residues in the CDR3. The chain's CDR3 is CASSPRTPVDSPLHF. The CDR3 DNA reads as TGTGCCAGCTCACCAAGGACCCCAGTGGATTCACCCCTCCACTTT.

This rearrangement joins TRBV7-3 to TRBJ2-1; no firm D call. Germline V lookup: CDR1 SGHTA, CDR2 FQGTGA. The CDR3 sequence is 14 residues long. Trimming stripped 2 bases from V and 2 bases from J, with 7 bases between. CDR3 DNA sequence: TGTGCCAGCAGCTTAGGGCCCCCCTACAATGAGCAGTTCTTC. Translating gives CASSLGPPYNEQFF.

The CDR3 spells CASRDRGSTIQETQYF. Written as DNA, the CDR3 is TGTGCCAGTAGGGACAGGGGGTCAACCATCCAAGAGACCCAGTACTTC. The chain couples TRBV19 to TRBJ2-5; TRBD1 matches 10 bases. The CDR3 consists of 16 residues. Germline trimming cut 6 bases from V and 1 base from J; bases unmatched to any gene: 8. Germline-derived CDR1 and CDR2 are LNHDA and SQIVND (reference sequence).

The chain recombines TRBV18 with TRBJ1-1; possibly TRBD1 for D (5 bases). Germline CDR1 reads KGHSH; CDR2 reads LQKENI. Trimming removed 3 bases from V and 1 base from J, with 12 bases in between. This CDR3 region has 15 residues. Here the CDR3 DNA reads TGTGCCAGCTCACCCGAGGCAACAGGGAACACTGAAGCTTTCTTT. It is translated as CASSPEATGNTEAFF.